This T cell receptor (beta chain) came from a study of cytomegalovirus exposure and HLA in healthy donors. The germline V gene has CDR1 SGDLS and CDR2 YYNGEE. Trimming took 0 bases from V and 4 from J; bases not matched to a gene: 5. This CDR3 is 17 amino acids long. The primer mix had 60 Vbeta and 13 Jbeta primers. Some clones are missing from TCRdb's copy, which holds only in-frame ones; the method was immunoSEQ multiplex PCR. The sample yields approximately 190,000 clones, approximately 81% seen once. The sequenced sample consisted of PBMCs. This chain links TRBV9 with TRBJ2-1; TRBD2 matches at 12 bases. The TCR was taken from a boy younger than 18 in good health and CMV-seronegative. The CDR3 is CASSVATSGRSYNEQFF. Written as DNA, the CDR3 is TGTGCCAGCAGCGTAGCGACTAGCGGGAGATCATACAATGAGCAGTTCTTC. The variable domain in full, completed from reference TRBV9 and TRBJ2-1, reads DSGVTQTPKHLITATGQRVTLRCSPRSGDLSVYWYQQSLDQGLQFLIQYYNGEERAKGNILERFSAQQFPDLHSELNLSSLELGDSALYFCASSVATSGRSYNEQFFGPGTRLTVL.